This T cell receptor (beta chain) was recovered during a study of beta chain features in type 1 diabetes. Study results and caveats: People with Type 1 diabetes carried modestly yet significantly shorter TCRB CDR3s in all four CD4+ subsets.

Every donor had blood drawn once into heparin, approximately 0.11 L on average. About this clone itself: The antigen is undetermined.

The CDR3 is made up of 14 amino acids. V lost 2 bases and J 6 bases, leaving 13 bases between the germline ends. Germline CDR1 and CDR2: GTSNPN and SVGIG (reference sequence). The study reverse transcribed the entire isolated RNA, so it sequenced expressed TCRB transcripts. Libraries were prepared by immunoSEQ multiplex PCR; TCRdb keeps only in-frame clonotypes and omits some of them. The table shows 230,000 or so clones, with 16% occurring only once. The origin of this receptor is a young man with type 1 diabetes. The chain recombines TRBV30 with TRBJ1-4; D gene unclear. The source material was naive CD4+ T cells from blood. The CDR3 loop reads CAWSPESWDEKLFF. For the CDR3, the DNA is TGTGCCTGGAGTCCGGAGAGTTGGGATGAAAAACTGTTTTTT.